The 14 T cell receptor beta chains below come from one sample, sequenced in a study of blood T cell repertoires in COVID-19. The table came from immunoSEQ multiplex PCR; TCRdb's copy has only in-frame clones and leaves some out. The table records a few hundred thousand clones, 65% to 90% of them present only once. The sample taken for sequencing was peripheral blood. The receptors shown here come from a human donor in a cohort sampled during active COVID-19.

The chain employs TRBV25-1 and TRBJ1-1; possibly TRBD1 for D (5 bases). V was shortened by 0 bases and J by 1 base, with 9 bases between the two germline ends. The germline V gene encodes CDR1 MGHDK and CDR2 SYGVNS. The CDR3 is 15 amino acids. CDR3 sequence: CASSEYRQTNTEAFF. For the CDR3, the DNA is TGTGCCAGCAGTGAATATAGACAGACGAACACTGAAGCTTTCTTT.

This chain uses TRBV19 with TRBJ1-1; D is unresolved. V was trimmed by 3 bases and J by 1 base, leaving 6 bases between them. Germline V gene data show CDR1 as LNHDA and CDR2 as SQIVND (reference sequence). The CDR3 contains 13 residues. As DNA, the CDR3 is TGTGCCAGTAGTATCGGAGCGAACACTGAAGCTTTCTTT. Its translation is CASSIGANTEAFF.

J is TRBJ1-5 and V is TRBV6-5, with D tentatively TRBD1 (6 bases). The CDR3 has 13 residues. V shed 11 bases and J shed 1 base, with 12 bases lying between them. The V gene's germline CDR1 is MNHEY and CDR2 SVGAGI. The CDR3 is CAAGRGSNQPQHF. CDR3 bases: TGTGCCGCGGGCAGGGGAAGCAATCAGCCCCAGCATTTT.

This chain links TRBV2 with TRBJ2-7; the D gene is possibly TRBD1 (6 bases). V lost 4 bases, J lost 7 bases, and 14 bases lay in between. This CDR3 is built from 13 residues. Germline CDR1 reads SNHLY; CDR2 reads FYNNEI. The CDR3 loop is CASSGTVGAEQYF. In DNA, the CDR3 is TGTGCCAGCAGTGGGACAGTAGGAGCGGAGCAGTACTTC.

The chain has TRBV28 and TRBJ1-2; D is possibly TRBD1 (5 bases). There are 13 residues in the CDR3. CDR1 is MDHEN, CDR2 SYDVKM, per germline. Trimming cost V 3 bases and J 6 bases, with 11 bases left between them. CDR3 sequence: CASSFSGLDGYTF. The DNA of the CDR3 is TGTGCCAGCAGTTTTTCAGGGTTGGATGGCTACACCTTC.

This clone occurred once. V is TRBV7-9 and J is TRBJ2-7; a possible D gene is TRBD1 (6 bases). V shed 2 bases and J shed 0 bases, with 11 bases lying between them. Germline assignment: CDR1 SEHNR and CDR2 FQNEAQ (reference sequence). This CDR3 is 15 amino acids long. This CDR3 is CASSLRTASSYEQYF. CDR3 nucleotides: TGTGCCAGCAGCTTACGGACAGCTAGCTCCTACGAGCAGTACTTC.

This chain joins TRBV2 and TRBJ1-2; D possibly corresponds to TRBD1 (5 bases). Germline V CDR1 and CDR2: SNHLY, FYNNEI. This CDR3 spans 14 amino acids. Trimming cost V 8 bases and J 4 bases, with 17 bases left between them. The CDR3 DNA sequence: TGTGCCAGCTACGGGGACTATCCTCTCTATGGCTACACCTTC. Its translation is CASYGDYPLYGYTF. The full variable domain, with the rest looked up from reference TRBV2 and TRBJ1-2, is EPEVTQTPSHQVTQMGQEVILRCVPISNHLYFYWYRQILGQKVEFLVSFYNNEISEKSEIFDDQFSVERPDGSNFTLKIRSTKLEDSAMYFCASYGDYPLYGYTFGSGTRLTVV.

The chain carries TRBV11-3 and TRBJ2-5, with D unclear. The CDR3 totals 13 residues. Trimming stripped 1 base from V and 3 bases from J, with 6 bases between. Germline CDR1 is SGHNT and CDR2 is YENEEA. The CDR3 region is CASSLGRKETQYF. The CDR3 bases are TGTGCCAGCAGCTTAGGGAGAAAAGAGACCCAGTACTTC.

The chain's CDR3 is CASSRLSEGGRRLFF. CDR3 coding DNA: TGTGCCAGCAGCCGATTAAGCGAAGGAGGACGCAGGCTGTTTTTT. The V call is TRBV14, the J call TRBJ2-2, with D perhaps matching TRBD2 (5 bases). The CDR3 extends over 15 amino acids. Germline lookup yields CDR1 SGHDN and CDR2 FVKESK. V gave up 4 bases and J gave up 13 bases, with 22 bases separating them.

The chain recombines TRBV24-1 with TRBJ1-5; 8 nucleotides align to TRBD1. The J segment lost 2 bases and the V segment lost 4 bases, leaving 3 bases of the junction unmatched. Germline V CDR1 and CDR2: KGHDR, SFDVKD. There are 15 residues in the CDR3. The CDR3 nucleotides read TGTGCCACCAGTGACCCGGGACAGGGCAATCAGCCCCAGCATTTT. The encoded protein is CATSDPGQGNQPQHF.

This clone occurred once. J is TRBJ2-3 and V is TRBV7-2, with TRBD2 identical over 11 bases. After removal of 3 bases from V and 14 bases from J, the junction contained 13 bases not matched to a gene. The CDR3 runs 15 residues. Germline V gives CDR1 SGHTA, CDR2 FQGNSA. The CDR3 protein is CASSLMTSGAGRRYF. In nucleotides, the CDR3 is TGTGCCAGCAGCTTGATGACTAGCGGGGCTGGGAGGCGGTATTTT.

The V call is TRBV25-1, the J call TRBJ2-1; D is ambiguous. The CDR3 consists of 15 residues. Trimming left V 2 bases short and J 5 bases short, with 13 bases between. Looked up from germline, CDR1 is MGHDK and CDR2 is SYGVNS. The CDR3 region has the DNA TGTGCCAGCAGTGAAAGGCCTACACTAAACAATGAGCAGTTCTTC. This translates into CASSERPTLNNEQFF.

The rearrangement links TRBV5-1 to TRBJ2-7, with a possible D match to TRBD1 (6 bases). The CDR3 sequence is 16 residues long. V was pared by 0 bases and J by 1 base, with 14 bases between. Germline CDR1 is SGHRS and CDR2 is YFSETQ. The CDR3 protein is CASSLGGTIPSYEQYF. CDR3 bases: TGCGCCAGCAGCTTGGGGGGGACAATACCTTCCTACGAGCAGTACTTC.

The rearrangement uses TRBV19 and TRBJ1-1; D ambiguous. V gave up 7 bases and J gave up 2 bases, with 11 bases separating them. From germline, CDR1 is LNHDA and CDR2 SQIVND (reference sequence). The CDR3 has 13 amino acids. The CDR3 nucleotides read TGTGCCAGTACTAACAGCATAAACACTGAAGCTTTCTTT. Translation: CASTNSINTEAFF.